These T cell receptor beta chains were read from a single sample in a study of beta chain features in type 1 diabetes. TCRdb keeps only in-frame clones here, not all; method: immunoSEQ multiplex PCR. This sample has approximately 100,000 clones, with around 40% found just once. The sequencing sample was made of stem cell memory CD4+ T cells from blood. These receptors were obtained from a woman between 18 and 29 years old in good health. The CDR3 runs from the conserved cysteine through the conserved F or W. A D gene is named only where the DNA matches it firmly. Clone size is stated in some rows and not others, as once, few, many or a class when expanded.

J gene	D gene	V gene	CDR3 length	clone size	CDR3 DNA	CDR3 protein
TRBJ1-2	TRBD1	TRBV27	16	.	TGTGCCAGCAGTTTCTCTAGGGGGCCCCTTAACTATGGCTACACCTTC	CASSFSRGPLNYGYTF
TRBJ2-1	.	TRBV15	16	few	TGTGCCACCAGCAGCTCAGGCCAGCGGAACTACAATGAGCAGTTCTTC	CATSSSGQRNYNEQFF
TRBJ2-1	.	TRBV6-5	15	few	TGTGCCAGCACTCGGGGAGTGGGATTCGACAATGAGCAGTTCTTC	CASTRGVGFDNEQFF
TRBJ2-7	TRBD1	TRBV5-4	15	.	TGTGCCAGCAGCTTGCGCGACAGGGGAAAGGACGAGCAGTACTTC	CASSLRDRGKDEQYF
TRBJ2-1	TRBD2	TRBV5-6	13	.	TGTGCCAGCAGCTTGACTAGCGGGAGGGGGTGGATCTTC	CASSLTSGRGWIF
TRBJ1-2	.	TRBV18	13	.	TGTGCCAGCTCACCCGAGGACAGCTATGGCTACACCTTC	CASSPEDSYGYTF
TRBJ2-6	.	TRBV21-1	19	.	TGTGCCAGCAGCAAAGGTCCGGGACAGGGGGTGTTTGGGGCCAACGTCCTGACTTTC	CASSKGPGQGVFGANVLTF
TRBJ1-5	.	TRBV18	14	.	TGTGCCAGCTCACTCAGGGGTCTCAATCAGCCCCAGCATTTT	CASSLRGLNQPQHF
TRBJ1-5	.	TRBV9	14	.	TGTGCCAGCAGCGTAGGATCAGGGAATCAGCCCCAGCATTTT	CASSVGSGNQPQHF
TRBJ2-1	TRBD1	TRBV7-2	15	few	TGTGCCAGCAGCTTAGGACAGGGAGATTACAATGAGCAGTTCTTC	CASSLGQGDYNEQFF
TRBJ2-5	.	TRBV6-1	15	.	TGTGCCAGCAGTGACCACAGGGCGTGGTTGTGGACCCAGTACTTC	CASSDHRAWLWTQYF
TRBJ2-3	TRBD1	TRBV28	14	.	TGTGCCAGCAGTTTCCGGGACAGGGCAGATACGCAGTATTTT	CASSFRDRADTQYF
TRBJ1-2	.	TRBV19	12	.	TGTGCCAGTAGTACCAACAGGGTTGGCTACACCTTC	CASSTNRVGYTF
TRBJ2-1	TRBD1	TRBV5-1	15	.	TGCGCCAGCAGCTTGGGAGGGGGCCCCTACAATGAGCAGTTCTTC	CASSLGGGPYNEQFF
TRBJ2-2	TRBD1	TRBV7-2	16	few	TGTGCCAGCAACCTACAGGGGGCGGTTAACACCGGGGAGCTGTTTTTT	CASNLQGAVNTGELFF
TRBJ1-2	.	TRBV30	13	.	TGTGCCTGGAGTCGGACAGATATCTATGGCTACACCTTC	CAWSRTDIYGYTF
TRBJ1-3	TRBD1	TRBV6-6	13	few	TGTGCCAGCAGTCCGGGACAGGGGAACACCATATATTTT	CASSPGQGNTIYF
TRBJ1-2	.	TRBV14	15	once	TGTGCCAGCAGCCAAGACGTGGAGGGCCTCTATGGCTACACCTTC	CASSQDVEGLYGYTF
TRBJ2-1	TRBD1	TRBV6-6	15	.	TGTGCCAGCAGTCCGGGACAGAAAACTTACAATGAGCAGTTCTTC	CASSPGQKTYNEQFF
TRBJ1-1	.	TRBV25-1	14	few	TGTGCCAGCAGTCTGCTAGGCGCGAGGACTGAAGCTTTCTTT	CASSLLGARTEAFF
TRBJ2-7	.	TRBV7-2	15	few	TGTGCCAGCAGCTTAGCGCTAGGAGAGTACTACGAGCAGTACTTC	CASSLALGEYYEQYF
TRBJ1-3	.	TRBV28	16	.	TGTGCCAGCAGCTTACCTCCTCGGGGGGCTGGAAACACCATATATTTT	CASSLPPRGAGNTIYF
TRBJ2-1	.	TRBV18	16	.	TGTGCCAGCTCACCTAACCAGGGGAATGTCTACAATGAGCAGTTCTTC	CASSPNQGNVYNEQFF
TRBJ1-5	.	TRBV30	14	.	TGTGCCTGGAGTGTACAAGTTAGCAATCAGCCCCAGCATTTT	CAWSVQVSNQPQHF